These T cell receptor beta chains were read from a single sample in a study of T cells in Graves' hyperthyroidism and ophthalmopathy. Via MiXCR, TCRdb re-called the multiplex PCR reads, giving one row per CDR3 protein. The table includes under 400,000 distinct CDR3 sequences, approximately 17% detected once. The specimen was blood. Source of these receptors: a man aged 25 to 40 with Graves' hyperthyroidism. Each CDR3 is given without its conserved first and last residue.

CDR3 protein: ASSPTAVPEQF
V gene: TRBV11-2
J gene: TRBJ2-1

CDR3 protein: ASSPRDRGRDEQY
V gene: TRBV11-3
J gene: TRBJ2-7

CDR3 protein: ASTLTGVSYEQY
V gene: TRBV5-4
J gene: TRBJ2-7

CDR3 protein: ASSLLTGGGAVNTEAF
V gene: TRBV5-1
J gene: TRBJ1-1

CDR3 protein: SARPPAAGGRYEQY
V gene: TRBV20-1
J gene: TRBJ2-7

CDR3 protein: ASSRWTGAETQY
V gene: TRBV11-3
J gene: TRBJ2-5

CDR3 protein: ASSHLFGGTEAF
V gene: TRBV14
J gene: TRBJ1-1

CDR3 protein: ASRGGGRGNEQF
V gene: TRBV28
J gene: TRBJ2-1

CDR3 protein: ASSLGSREGRGYT
V gene: TRBV7-9
J gene: TRBJ1-2

CDR3 protein: ASSPQSGSGTDTQY
V gene: TRBV28
J gene: TRBJ2-3

CDR3 protein: ASSVLTKDTQY
V gene: TRBV25-1
J gene: TRBJ2-3

CDR3 protein: ASSESRARRTEAF
V gene: TRBV2
J gene: TRBJ1-1

CDR3 protein: ASSNNYGYT
V gene: TRBV11-2
J gene: TRBJ1-2

CDR3 protein: ASTTPGTARSGELF
V gene: TRBV7-9
J gene: TRBJ2-2

CDR3 protein: ASSGSKSYEQY
V gene: TRBV2
J gene: TRBJ2-7

CDR3 protein: ASSLSAGWTGGARDETQY
V gene: TRBV27
J gene: TRBJ2-5

CDR3 protein: SASANGQGDEQY
V gene: TRBV20-1
J gene: TRBJ2-7

CDR3 protein: ASSQNQGDTQY
V gene: TRBV7-9
J gene: TRBJ2-3

CDR3 protein: ASSSQNSYNEQF
V gene: TRBV6-2/TRBV6-3
J gene: TRBJ2-1

CDR3 protein: SVGVGGSYNEQF
V gene: TRBV29-1
J gene: TRBJ2-1

CDR3 protein: ASLRGSYNEQF
V gene: TRBV14
J gene: TRBJ2-1

CDR3 protein: ASSHDRSYGYEQY
V gene: TRBV7-9
J gene: TRBJ2-7

CDR3 protein: ASSPREFVSYEQY
V gene: TRBV3-1
J gene: TRBJ2-7

CDR3 protein: SALAGADYEQY
V gene: TRBV20-1
J gene: TRBJ2-7

CDR3 protein: ASSIGTSGDQETQY
V gene: TRBV7-9
J gene: TRBJ2-5

CDR3 protein: ASSPLGVQTDTQY
V gene: TRBV18
J gene: TRBJ2-3

CDR3 protein: SAQRTTRTGELF
V gene: TRBV20-1
J gene: TRBJ2-2

CDR3 protein: ASSLRWALDEQF
V gene: TRBV7-2
J gene: TRBJ2-1

CDR3 protein: ASAPGPLLETQY
V gene: TRBV5-1
J gene: TRBJ2-5

CDR3 protein: SARDGRANTGELF
V gene: TRBV20-1
J gene: TRBJ2-2

CDR3 protein: AWRGSMGTGELF
V gene: TRBV30
J gene: TRBJ2-2

CDR3 protein: ATSRDPGSNTGELF
V gene: TRBV15
J gene: TRBJ2-2

CDR3 protein: ASSYRVMGSNQPQH
V gene: TRBV5-4
J gene: TRBJ1-5

CDR3 protein: ASSRQGPDTQY
V gene: TRBV12-3/TRBV12-4
J gene: TRBJ2-3

CDR3 protein: ASRKLGQRDNEQF
V gene: TRBV7-9
J gene: TRBJ2-1

CDR3 protein: ASSTGRHEQY
V gene: TRBV5-1
J gene: TRBJ2-7

CDR3 protein: ASSLVRPPRRAEEQY
V gene: TRBV28
J gene: TRBJ2-7

CDR3 protein: SSRVPGYGYT
V gene: TRBV29-1
J gene: TRBJ1-2

CDR3 protein: AWSGGSNSNQPQH
V gene: TRBV30
J gene: TRBJ1-5

CDR3 protein: ASTREAVSSYEQY
V gene: TRBV2
J gene: TRBJ2-7

CDR3 protein: ASSQPGQSGGNEQF
V gene: TRBV4-1
J gene: TRBJ2-1

CDR3 protein: ATLRVDEQY
V gene: TRBV6-1
J gene: TRBJ2-7

CDR3 protein: SARDTGRAYEQY
V gene: TRBV20-1
J gene: TRBJ2-7

CDR3 protein: ASSQDYGPGGRNTGELF
V gene: TRBV4-1
J gene: TRBJ2-2

CDR3 protein: ASSSGKDRFSYEQY
V gene: TRBV6-2/TRBV6-3
J gene: TRBJ2-7

CDR3 protein: ASSLNWANEQF
V gene: TRBV7-2
J gene: TRBJ2-1

CDR3 protein: ASSLSYRVEEQY
V gene: TRBV11-2
J gene: TRBJ2-7